A single sample is the source of the 30 T cell receptor beta chains below, sequenced in a study of CD8 T cells in ankylosing spondylitis. TCRdb used MiXCR to reprocess the 5' RACE reads, holding one entry per CDR3 protein. The sample shows 200,000 to 300,000 distinct CDR3 sequences, 20% to 30% of them seen only once. The sample taken for sequencing was blood, either unsorted or a sorted T cell fraction (not recorded which). Source of these receptors: a male donor with ankylosing spondylitis or in good health (not recorded which).

This clonotype has ten or more counts. The V gene is TRBV12-3 or TRBV12-4, the J gene TRBJ1-2; D unresolved. The V end was cut by 3 bases, the J end by 4 bases, with 6 bases between. The CDR3 extends over 12 amino acids. The CDR3 reads CASSLEGYGYTF. The CDR3 nucleotides read TGTGCCAGCAGTTTGGAGGGCTATGGCTACACCTTC.

In this sample, this clonotype turned up many times. J is TRBJ2-2 and V is TRBV4-1; 10 nucleotides line up with TRBD2. V shed 6 bases, J shed 5 bases, and the junction held 9 bases outside the gene matches. This CDR3 has 16 amino acids. Germline CDR1 is MGHRA and CDR2 is YSYEKL. The CDR3 spells CASRDGTSAWTGELFF. The CDR3 bases are TGCGCCAGCAGAGACGGGACTAGCGCCTGGACCGGGGAGCTGTTTTTT.

In the case of this clonotype: The junction and the germline gene differ at one end; a read error may be behind it. The gene calls are TRBV5-1 and TRBJ2-7; D not certain. CDR3 length: 14 amino acids. Germline V lookup: CDR1 SGHRS, CDR2 YFSETQ. CDR3 region: CASRFVLTSYEQYF. The CDR3 coding sequence is TGCGCCAGCCGCTTCGTCCTCACCTCCTACGAGCAGTACTTC. Filled out from reference TRBV5-1 and TRBJ2-7, the complete variable domain reads KAGVTQTPRYLIKTRGQQVTLSCSPISGHRSVSWYQQTPGQGLQFLFEYFSETQRNKGNFPGRFSGRQFSNSRSEMNVSTLELGDSALYLCASRFVLTSYEQYFGPGTRLTVT.

This clonotype was counted many times. The chain has TRBV29-1 and TRBJ2-7; 9 bases match TRBD1. CDR1 and CDR2 from the germline V gene are SQVTM and ANQGSEA. V lost 4 bases and J lost 6; bases outside the gene matches: 7. The CDR3 runs 13 residues. This CDR3 reads CSVGQGVVGEQYF. In DNA form, the CDR3 reads TGCAGCGTTGGACAGGGGGTAGTGGGCGAGCAGTACTTC.

This clonotype was detected many times. The chain carries TRBV5-1 and TRBJ2-7, with D perhaps matching TRBD2 (5 bases). Germline assignment: CDR1 SGHRS and CDR2 YFSETQ. Deletions cut 1 base from V and 6 bases from J, with 8 bases between. The length of the CDR3 is 12 residues. CDR3 DNA: TGCGCCAGCAGCTTGTTCGGAGGCGAGCAGTACTTC. Encoded protein: CASSLFGGEQYF. Full variable domain (outside the CDR3, taken from reference TRBV5-1 and TRBJ2-7): KAGVTQTPRYLIKTRGQQVTLSCSPISGHRSVSWYQQTPGQGLQFLFEYFSETQRNKGNFPGRFSGRQFSNSRSEMNVSTLELGDSALYLCASSLFGGEQYFGPGTRLTVT.

The rearrangement links TRBV2 to TRBJ1-3, with TRBD1 identical over 7 bases. Trimming cost V 5 bases and J 3 bases; bases outside gene matches: 10. There are 16 residues in the CDR3. Germline assignment: CDR1 SNHLY and CDR2 FYNNEI. CDR3 nucleotide sequence: TGTGCCAGCAGTCCCCTAGACAGGGCTGTTGGAAACACCATATATTTT. Its translation: CASSPLDRAVGNTIYF.

The chain uses TRBV6-5 and TRBJ1-2; D gene ambiguous. From germline, CDR1 is MNHEY and CDR2 SVGAGI. CDR3 length: 14 amino acids. The V end was cut by 2 bases, the J end by 4 bases, with 11 bases between. The CDR3 protein is CASSYGQAPYGYTF. The CDR3 nucleotides are TGTGCCAGCAGTTACGGGCAGGCCCCCTATGGCTACACCTTC.

This clonotype was seen a handful of times. V usage is TRBV7-6 and J usage is TRBJ2-7; TRBD2 matches 7 bases. Germline-derived CDR1 and CDR2 are SGHVS and FNYEAQ. This CDR3 is 17 amino acids long. V dropped 0 bases and J dropped 7; count of bases not matched to a gene: 15. CDR3 bases: TGTGCCAGCAGCTTAGCGCTAATGGCAGGTATAGCGGGTGAGCAGTACTTC. Translated, it gives CASSLALMAGIAGEQYF.

The chain joins TRBV29-1 to TRBJ2-7, with D uncertain. V lost 0 bases, J lost 0 bases, and 15 bases lay in between. Per germline, CDR1 SQVTM and CDR2 ANQGSEA. There are 16 residues in the CDR3. CDR3 nucleotide sequence: TGCAGCGTTGAAGATGTGCCTCAAAGACCCTCCTACGAGCAGTACTTC. Its protein is CSVEDVPQRPSYEQYF.

J is TRBJ2-5 and V is TRBV20-1, with 8 bases lining up with TRBD1. This CDR3 region has 12 residues. V lost 5 bases and J lost 5; bases outside the gene matches: 4. Per germline, CDR1 DFQATT and CDR2 SNEGSKA (reference sequence). The CDR3 spells CSAHRGWETQYF. The DNA for the CDR3 is TGCAGTGCTCACAGGGGGTGGGAGACCCAGTACTTC.

This clonotype was seen a few times. The rearrangement uses TRBV5-1 and TRBJ2-5; TRBD1 is a possible D gene (6 bases). The CDR3 length is 16 residues. V lost 0 bases and J lost 0, with 12 bases in between. Germline-derived CDR1 and CDR2 are SGHRS and YFSETQ. The CDR3 bases are TGCGCCAGCAGCTTGGAGGGACACTATAACCAAGAGACCCAGTACTTC. Its translation is CASSLEGHYNQETQYF.

V gene TRBV2 combines with J gene TRBJ2-5, with TRBD2 identical over 12 bases. From germline, CDR1 is SNHLY and CDR2 FYNNEI. The CDR3 length is 15 residues. With V trimmed by 6 bases and J by 2 bases, 4 bases remained unmatched. The CDR3 sequence is CASRGLAGLQETQYF. For the CDR3, the DNA is TGTGCCAGCAGAGGACTAGCGGGGTTGCAAGAGACCCAGTACTTC.

The CDR3 DNA reads as TGTGCCAGCAGCTTAACGTTTAGCGGGGGGGCGCAGGAGCAGTTCTTC. This codes for CASSLTFSGGAQEQFF. The chain couples TRBV7-2 to TRBJ2-1, with 11 bases lining up with TRBD2. This CDR3 region has 16 residues. Germline lookup yields CDR1 SGHTA and CDR2 FQGNSA. V lost 2 bases to trimming and J lost 10 bases; unmatched junction nucleotides: 10. The full variable domain, in which reference TRBV7-2 and TRBJ2-1 provide the parts outside the CDR3, is GAGVSQSPSNKVTEKGKDVELRCDPISGHTALYWYRQSLGQGLEFLIYFQGNSAPDKSGLPSDRFSAERTGGSVSTLTIQRTQQEDSAVYLCASSLTFSGGAQEQFFGPGTRLTVL.

This sequence joins TRBV15 and TRBJ2-3; 9 bases line up with TRBD1. Per germline, CDR1 LNHNV and CDR2 YYDKDF (reference sequence). Germline trimming cut 4 bases from V and 6 bases from J; bases unmatched to any gene: 5. CDR3 length: 14 residues. CDR3 coding DNA: TGTGCCACCAGCACCGGGACAGGGAGGGATACGCAGTATTTT. It translates to CATSTGTGRDTQYF.

This clonotype was counted between two and nine times. The chain employs TRBV7-8 and TRBJ1-6, with D tentatively TRBD1 (6 bases). The CDR3 length is 13 residues. With 5 bases removed from V and 7 bases from J, the gap between germline ends came to 9 bases. CDR1 is SGHVS, CDR2 FQNEAQ, per germline. CDR3 DNA sequence: TGTGCCAGCAGCCCGGACAGAAATTCACCCCTCCACTTT. It codes for CASSPDRNSPLHF.

This clonotype appeared many times. V is TRBV5-1 and J is TRBJ1-3; 7 bases map to TRBD1. Germline values: CDR1 SGHRS, CDR2 YFSETQ. This CDR3 contains 14 residues. Losses at the gene ends were 1 base for V and 4 bases for J; bases not matched to a gene: 2. The CDR3 DNA reads as TGCGCCAGCAGCTTGTCGGGACAGGGAAACACCATATATTTT. As protein: CASSLSGQGNTIYF.

This clonotype was detected only a few times. The genes are TRBV10-3 and TRBJ2-5, with D perhaps matching TRBD2 (6 bases). Germline CDR1 is ENHRY and CDR2 is SYGVKD. The V end lost 2 bases, the J end lost 0 bases, and 16 bases lay between the germline ends. The CDR3 is made up of 17 amino acids. The CDR3, as DNA: TGTGCCATCAGTGAGGGGCGCGGAGGGACTGACCAAGAGACCCAGTACTTC. Its translation: CAISEGRGGTDQETQYF.

This chain joins TRBV29-1 and TRBJ2-1, with D possibly being TRBD1 (5 bases). V was cut by 8 bases and J by 4 bases, with 18 bases left in between. CDR3 size: 14 residues. CDR1 is SQVTM, CDR2 ANQGSEA, per germline. CDR3 sequence reads: CSLRLSGPYNEQFF. Written as DNA, the CDR3 is TGCAGCCTGCGGTTGTCAGGGCCTTACAATGAGCAGTTCTTC.

This clonotype showed up many times. The chain combines TRBV29-1 with TRBJ2-3, with D maybe TRBD1 (6 bases). CDR1 is SQVTM and CDR2 is ANQGSEA in the germline V gene. V was cut by 4 bases and J by 3 bases, with 17 bases left in between. The CDR3 is 15 amino acids. The CDR3 DNA reads TGCAGCGTTGGGGGGCTAGCCGGATTTACAGATACGCAGTATTTT. It is translated as CSVGGLAGFTDTQYF.

This clonotype showed up just a few times. The chain couples TRBV3-1 to TRBJ2-1; tentative D call: TRBD2 (6 bases). Trimming took off 5 bases at V and 7 bases at J, with 18 bases between the two ends. Germline V lookup: CDR1 LGHDT, CDR2 YNNKEL (reference sequence). This CDR3 is 15 amino acids long. The CDR3 nucleotides read TGTGCCAGCAGCTTAACGGGACGGACTACTAATGAGCAGTTCTTC. It specifies CASSLTGRTTNEQFF.

This clonotype appeared many times. J is TRBJ2-1 and V is TRBV5-6; maybe TRBD1 (6 bases). The CDR3 consists of 17 residues. V was shortened by 1 base and J by 0 bases, with 14 bases between the two germline ends. Per germline, CDR1 SGHDT and CDR2 YYEEEE. The CDR3 sequence is CASSLTQRQVSYNEQFF. In DNA, the CDR3 is TGTGCCAGCAGCTTGACACAGCGACAGGTCTCCTACAATGAGCAGTTCTTC.

This chain connects TRBV29-1 to TRBJ1-1, with 7 bases that match TRBD1. There are 13 residues in the CDR3. CDR1 SQVTM and CDR2 ANQGSEA come from the germline V gene. Losses at the gene ends were 6 bases for V and 0 bases for J; bases not matched to a gene: 4. CDR3 nucleotides: TGCAGCGTCAGACAGGGTTTGAACACTGAAGCTTTCTTT. This translates into CSVRQGLNTEAFF. Full variable domain (outside the CDR3, taken from reference TRBV29-1 and TRBJ1-1): SAVISQKPSRDICQRGTSLTIQCQVDSQVTMMFWYRQQPGQSLTLIATANQGSEATYESGFVIDKFPISRPNLTFSTLTVSNMSPEDSSIYLCSVRQGLNTEAFFGQGTRLTVV.

This rearrangement joins TRBV20-1 to TRBJ1-5; no reliable D call. This CDR3 is built from 14 residues. From germline, CDR1 is DFQATT and CDR2 SNEGSKA (reference sequence). V lost 0 bases, J lost 3 bases, and 9 bases lay in between. CDR3 protein: CSARDRQINQPQHF. The DNA of the CDR3 is TGCAGTGCTAGAGACAGGCAGATCAATCAGCCCCAGCATTTT.

This clonotype was found a few times. The V and J genes are TRBV20-1 and TRBJ2-5, with TRBD2 identical over 9 bases. With V trimmed by 3 bases and J by 0 bases, 5 bases remained unmatched. The CDR3 length is 15 residues. Germline CDR1 reads DFQATT; CDR2 reads SNEGSKA (reference sequence). CDR3 DNA sequence: TGCAGTGCTAGTACGGGGACTAGCTACCAAGAGACCCAGTACTTC. Translating it yields CSASTGTSYQETQYF.

This clonotype occurred a few times. V and J are TRBV10-3 and TRBJ1-5, with D tentatively TRBD1 (6 bases). The CDR3 runs to 15 residues. The germline CDR1 and CDR2 sequences are ENHRY and SYGVKD. Deletions cut 2 bases from V and 4 bases from J, with 12 bases between. CDR3 amino acids: CAISENGQLNQPQHF. The CDR3 coding sequence is TGTGCCATCAGTGAGAACGGACAGCTTAATCAGCCCCAGCATTTT.

This chain links TRBV24-1 with TRBJ2-2; a possible D gene is TRBD2 (5 bases). This CDR3 region has 15 residues. V shed 0 bases and J shed 1 base, with 5 bases lying between them. Germline V gene lookup returns CDR1 KGHDR and CDR2 SFDVKD. The CDR3: CATSDLRGNTGELFF. The CDR3 coding sequence is TGTGCCACCAGTGATTTGCGGGGGAACACCGGGGAGCTGTTTTTT.

This clonotype was recorded many times. The chain recombines TRBV20-1 with TRBJ1-6; D uncertain. The germline V gene encodes CDR1 DFQATT and CDR2 SNEGSKA (reference sequence). V was shortened by 0 bases and J by 12 bases, with 12 bases between the two germline ends. CDR3 length equals 13 residues. CDR3 sequence (DNA): TGCAGTGCTAGAGACGACGAAGATAGACCCCTCCACTTT. Protein product: CSARDDEDRPLHF.

The V gene is TRBV20-1, the J gene TRBJ2-7; D gene unclear. This CDR3 spans 13 amino acids. The V gene's germline CDR1 is DFQATT and CDR2 SNEGSKA (reference sequence). Trimming removed 6 bases from V and 0 bases from J, with 12 bases in between. CDR3 DNA sequence: TGCAGTGCCAGTTTCGACCGCTCCTACGAGCAGTACTTC. It is translated as CSASFDRSYEQYF.

This clonotype was seen many times. This rearrangement joins TRBV12-3 or TRBV12-4 to TRBJ2-3, with 11 nucleotides matching TRBD1. Trimming took 6 bases from V and 5 from J; bases not matched to a gene: 13. This CDR3 is built from 17 residues. The DNA for the CDR3 is TGTGCCAGCAGCCGGGACAGGGGGAAGAGGGCGTTAGATACGCAGTATTTT. Protein: CASSRDRGKRALDTQYF.

This clonotype was seen more than once but under ten times. The chain employs TRBV12-3 or TRBV12-4 and TRBJ1-1, with D perhaps TRBD1 (5 bases). The V end was cut by 7 bases, the J end by 4 bases, with 13 bases between. The CDR3 length is 13 residues. CDR3 amino acids: CASTMGGVTEAFF. The CDR3 nucleotides are TGTGCCAGCACCATGGGAGGGGTCACTGAAGCTTTCTTT.